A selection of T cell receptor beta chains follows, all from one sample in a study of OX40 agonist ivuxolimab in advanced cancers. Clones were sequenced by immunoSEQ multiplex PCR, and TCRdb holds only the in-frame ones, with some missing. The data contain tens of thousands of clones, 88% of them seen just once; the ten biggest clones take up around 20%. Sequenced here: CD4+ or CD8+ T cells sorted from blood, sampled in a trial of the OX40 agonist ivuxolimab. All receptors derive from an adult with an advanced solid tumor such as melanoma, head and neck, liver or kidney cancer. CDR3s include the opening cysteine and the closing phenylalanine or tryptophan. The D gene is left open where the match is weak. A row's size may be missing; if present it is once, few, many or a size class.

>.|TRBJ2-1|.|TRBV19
TGTGCCAGTGGAGGGGCTGGCTCCTACAATGAGCAGTTCTTC
CASGGAGSYNEQFF
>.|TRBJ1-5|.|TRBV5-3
TGTGCCAGAAGGGGAGGGGGAGCACCCCAGCATTTT
CARRGGGAPQHF
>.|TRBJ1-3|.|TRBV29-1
TGCAGCGTTGCCCGAGGACGAAACTCTGGAAACACCATATATTTT
CSVARGRNSGNTIYF
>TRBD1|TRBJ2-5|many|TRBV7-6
TGTGCCAGCAGCCAGGACAGGGGTCCTCGCGCGACCCAGTACTTC
CASSQDRGPRATQYF
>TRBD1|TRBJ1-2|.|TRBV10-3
TGTGCCATCAGGCAGACAGGGGCCATCCCCTATGGCTACACCTTC
CAIRQTGAIPYGYTF
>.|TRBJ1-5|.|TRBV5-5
TGTGCCAGCAGCCAAGAATTGCCTAGCAATCAGCCCCAGCATTTT
CASSQELPSNQPQHF
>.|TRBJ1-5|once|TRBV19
TGTGCCAGTAGTACCTGGGACGGAGATCAGCCCCAGCATTTT
CASSTWDGDQPQHF
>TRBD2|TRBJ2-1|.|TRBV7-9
TGTGCCAGCAGCTTAGTTAGCGGGTGGGATGAGCAGTTCTTC
CASSLVSGWDEQFF
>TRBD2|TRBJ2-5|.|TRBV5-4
TGTGCCAGCAGCTTGAGTAGCGGGTACCAAGAGACCCAGTACTTC
CASSLSSGYQETQYF
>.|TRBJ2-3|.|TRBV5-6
TGTGCCAGCAGTGGGGTGGAGGGGGAGGCAGATACGCAGTATTTT
CASSGVEGEADTQYF
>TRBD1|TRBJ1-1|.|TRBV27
TGTGCCAGCAGTAAACAGGGGGTCAACACTGAAGCTTTCTTT
CASSKQGVNTEAFF
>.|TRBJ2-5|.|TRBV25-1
TGTGCCAGCAGTGTCGGAAGTCAAGAGACCCAGTACTTC
CASSVGSQETQYF
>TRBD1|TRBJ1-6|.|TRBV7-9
TGTGCCAGCAGCGGGGACAGGGCGAATTCACCCCTCCACTTT
CASSGDRANSPLHF
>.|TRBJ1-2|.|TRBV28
TGTGCCAGCAGTTTGGAGGGATTGGGCGGCTACACCTTC
CASSLEGLGGYTF
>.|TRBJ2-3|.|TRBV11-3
TGTGCCAGCAGCACCTCAGGGGAGAGCGGGGTCTCAGATACGCAGTATTTT
CASSTSGESGVSDTQYF
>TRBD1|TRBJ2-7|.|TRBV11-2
TGTGCCAGCAGCCCGCTGATGAATTCAAGGGGACAGGGCTCCTACGAGCAGTACTTC
CASSPLMNSRGQGSYEQYF
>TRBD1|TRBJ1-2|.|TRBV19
TGTGCCAGTTCCCGGGACAGGGAACGAAACTATGGCTACACCTTC
CASSRDRERNYGYTF
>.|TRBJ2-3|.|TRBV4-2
TGTGCCAGCAGCTCTCAAGCCTCCTGGCCGGCCCTGGGCACAGATACGCAGTATTTT
CASSSQASWPALGTDTQYF
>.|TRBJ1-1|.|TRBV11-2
TGTGCCAGCAGCCCTAGTCCTCAGGTGAACACTGAAGCTTTCTTT
CASSPSPQVNTEAFF
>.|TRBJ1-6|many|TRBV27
TGTGCCAGCAGTTTATCGACCTCAGGACCGAATTCACCCCTCCACTTT
CASSLSTSGPNSPLHF
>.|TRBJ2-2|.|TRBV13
TGTGCCAGCAGCTTGGGTAGATCGAACACCGGGGAGCTGTTTTTT
CASSLGRSNTGELFF
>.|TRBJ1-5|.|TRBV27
TGTGCCAGCAGTTTAATGGCCGGGGCCCACCAGCCCCAGCATTTT
CASSLMAGAHQPQHF
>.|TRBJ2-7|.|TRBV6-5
TGTGCCAGCAGTCGAGGGAGGTTGCGGTACGAGCAGTACTTC
CASSRGRLRYEQYF
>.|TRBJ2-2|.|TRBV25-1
TGTGCCAGCAGATGGAACACCGGGGAGCTGTTTTTT
CASRWNTGELFF
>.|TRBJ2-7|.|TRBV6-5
TGTGCCAGCAGTGATAGGAGCGCCTACGAGCAGTACTTC
CASSDRSAYEQYF
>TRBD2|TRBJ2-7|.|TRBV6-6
TGTGCCAGCAGTTACATGACGGGGGGGCCCTACGAGCAGTACTTC
CASSYMTGGPYEQYF
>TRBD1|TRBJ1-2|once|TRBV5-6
TGTGCCAGCAGCCCCTCACTTAGGGCCAGGGGGGCAGCTAACTATGGCTACACCTTC
CASSPSLRARGAANYGYTF
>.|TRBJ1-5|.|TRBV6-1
TGTGCCAGCAGACTGGACCGTAGCAATCAGCCCCAGCATTTT
CASRLDRSNQPQHF
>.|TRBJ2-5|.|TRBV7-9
TGTGCCAGCAGCTTAGAGTCCGCGATGGGGGAGACCCAGTACTTC
CASSLESAMGETQYF
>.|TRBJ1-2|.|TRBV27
TGTGCCAGCAGTTCAGGGCATAGCTACACCTTC
CASSSGHSYTF
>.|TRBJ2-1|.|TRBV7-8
TGTGCCAGCAGCATCACCCGGGACGACTATCGAAAGAGCTCCTACAATGAGCAGTTCTTC
CASSITRDDYRKSSYNEQFF
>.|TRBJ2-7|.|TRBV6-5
TGTGCCAGCAGTTACTCAAACGAGCAGTACTTC
CASSYSNEQYF
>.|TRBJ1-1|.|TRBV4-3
TGCGCCAGCAGCCAGTCCCGGGCTTCGAACACTGAAGCTTTCTTT
CASSQSRASNTEAFF
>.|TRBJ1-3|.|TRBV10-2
TGCGCCAGTTCCGCGGGACATGAGGTAGTAAACACCATATATTTT
CASSAGHEVVNTIYF
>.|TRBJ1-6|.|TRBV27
TGTGCCGTGGGGAGGGCACCTAATTCACCCCTCCACTTT
CAVGRAPNSPLHF
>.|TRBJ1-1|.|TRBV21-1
TGTGCCAGCAGCAACGGAGGAGCTTTCTTT
CASSNGGAFF
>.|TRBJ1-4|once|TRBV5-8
TGTGCCAGCAGCCTCGGCGCAGGGTATAATGAAAAACTGTTTTTT
CASSLGAGYNEKLFF
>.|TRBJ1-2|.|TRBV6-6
TGTGCCAGCAGTTACGCTGGCAACTATGGCTACACCTTC
CASSYAGNYGYTF
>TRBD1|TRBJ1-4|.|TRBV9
TGTGCCAGCAGCATCACAGGGGCAACTAATGAAAAACTGTTTTTT
CASSITGATNEKLFF
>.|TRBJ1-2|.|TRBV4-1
TGCGCCAGCAGCCAGGTGGACACTTCTAACTATGGCTACACCTTC
CASSQVDTSNYGYTF
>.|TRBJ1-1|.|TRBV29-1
TGCAGCGTTGATAGCGGGGACACTGAAGCTTTCTTT
CSVDSGDTEAFF
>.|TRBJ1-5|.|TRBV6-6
TGTGCCAGCAGTTACCGGGGGCCCAATCAGCCCCAGCATTTT
CASSYRGPNQPQHF
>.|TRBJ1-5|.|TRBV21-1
TGTGCCAGCAGCAAAAGGGGCTGGGGATCGTGCTCGAGCAATCAGCCCCAGCATTTT
CASSKRGWGSCSSNQPQHF
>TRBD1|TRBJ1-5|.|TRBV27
TGTGCCAGCAGTTTCAACGGACAGGGAAACCAGCCCCAGCATTTT
CASSFNGQGNQPQHF
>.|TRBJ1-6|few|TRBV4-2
TGTGCCAGCAGCCAGGATCTACAGTTAGATAATTCACCCCTCCACTTT
CASSQDLQLDNSPLHF
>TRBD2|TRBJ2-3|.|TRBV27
TGTGCCAGCAGTTTATATGGGACTAGCGGGTCGAGCACAGATACGCAGTATTTT
CASSLYGTSGSSTDTQYF
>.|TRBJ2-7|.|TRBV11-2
TGTGCCAGCAGCTTTTATAAATACTCCTACGAGCAGTACTTC
CASSFYKYSYEQYF
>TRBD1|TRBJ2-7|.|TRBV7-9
TGTGCCAGCAGCAACCCGGCAGGGGGTGTTCAAGACGAGCAGTACTTC
CASSNPAGGVQDEQYF
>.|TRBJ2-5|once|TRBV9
TGTGCCAGCAGCGTAGAGGGCGGGGCCCAAGAGACCCAGTACTTC
CASSVEGGAQETQYF
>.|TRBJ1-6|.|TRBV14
TGTGCCAGCAGCCAAGAACGCCGGGCACCCCTCCACTTT
CASSQERRAPLHF
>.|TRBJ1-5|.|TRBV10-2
TGCGCCAGCGGCGGGTCGAGCTGGAGGGACGAGAATCAGCCCCAGCATTTT
CASGGSSWRDENQPQHF